These 27 T cell receptor beta chains were all obtained from the same sample, sequenced in a study of T-cell memory formation after mild COVID-19. Via MiXCR, TCRdb re-called the 5' RACE reads, giving one row per CDR3 protein. The table has about 360,000 distinct CDR3 sequences, over 10% seen once. Sequenced material: PBMCs or a T cell subset sorted from them (not recorded which). These receptors originate from a young man who had mild COVID-19 (a few samples of this study predate the infection). Cell type and time point are not known.

This clonotype has more than one count but fewer than ten. The chain has TRBV20-1 and TRBJ2-5; 9 bases are a match to TRBD1. J lost 2 bases, V lost 2 bases, and 6 bases had no gene match. Germline values: CDR1 DFQATT, CDR2 SNEGSKA (reference sequence). There are 15 residues in the CDR3. The CDR3 region is CSARPGTGIQETQYF. The CDR3, as DNA: TGCAGTGCTAGACCCGGGACAGGGATACAAGAGACCCAGTACTTC.

The genes are TRBV6-6 and TRBJ1-6, with 7 bases fitting TRBD1. CDR3 length equals 14 residues. CDR1 MNHNY and CDR2 SVGAGI come from the germline V gene (reference sequence). J gave up 10 bases and V 4 bases, and 7 bases lay outside the gene matches. The CDR3 protein is CASSLGQSGSPLHF. The CDR3 DNA reads as TGTGCCAGCAGTTTGGGACAGTCGGGGTCACCCCTCCACTTT.

This rearrangement joins TRBV4-2 to TRBJ2-7; 7 nucleotides match TRBD1. CDR1 and CDR2 (germline): LGHNA, YNFKEQ. This CDR3 contains 17 residues. Unmatched junction bases numbered 9, after V lost 0 bases and J lost 1 base. The CDR3 DNA sequence: TGTGCCAGCAGCCAAGATAAACCGACAGGGATGTCCTACGAGCAGTACTTC. Translated, it gives CASSQDKPTGMSYEQYF.

The chain couples TRBV6-5 to TRBJ1-2; D unresolved. This CDR3 region has 13 residues. Trimming left V 6 bases short and J 4 bases short, with 12 bases between. Germline CDR1 is MNHEY and CDR2 is SVGAGI. For the CDR3, the DNA is TGTGCCAGCAGAGAACCGGGCCGCTATGGCTACACCTTC. Its protein is CASREPGRYGYTF.

There are many counts of this clonotype. This sequence joins TRBV12-3 or TRBV12-4 and TRBJ2-7, with D unclear. This CDR3 is built from 12 residues. V was cut by 3 bases and J by 12 bases, with 15 bases left in between. In nucleotides, the CDR3 is TGTGCCAGCAGTTTTAGTACGGGTTACACGTACTTC. This codes for CASSFSTGYTYF.

This clonotype has more than one count but fewer than ten. CDR3 residues: CASSPLLARGETQYF. CDR3 nucleotide sequence: TGTGCCAGCTCACCACTCCTAGCCCGGGGTGAGACCCAGTACTTC. The V call is TRBV18, the J call TRBJ2-5; D is possibly TRBD2 (5 bases). This CDR3 has 15 amino acids. Trimming removed 1 base from V and 5 bases from J, with 14 bases in between. CDR1 and CDR2 from the germline V gene are KGHSH and LQKENI. The full variable domain, rest sourced from reference TRBV18 and TRBJ2-5, is NAGVMQNPRHLVRRRGQEARLRCSPMKGHSHVYWYRQLPEEGLKFMVYLQKENIIDESGMPKERFSAEFPKEGPSILRIQQVVRGDSAAYFCASSPLLARGETQYFGPGTRLLVL.

There are many counts of this clonotype. This chain joins TRBV5-1 and TRBJ1-1; 8 bases line up with TRBD1. This CDR3 comprises 15 residues. Germline lookup yields CDR1 SGHRS and CDR2 YFSETQ. Trimming removed 6 bases from V and 2 bases from J; junction bases left unmatched: 9. CDR3 DNA sequence: TGCGCCAGCACCTATCGACAGGGGCTTAACACTGAAGCTTTCTTT. This translates into CASTYRQGLNTEAFF.

This chain uses TRBV7-9 with TRBJ1-1; D is uncertain. The CDR3 spans 13 residues. The germline gives CDR1 SEHNR, CDR2 FQNEAQ (reference sequence). V gave up 5 bases and J gave up 9 bases, with 16 bases separating them. The DNA for the CDR3 is TGTGCCAGCAGCCCAACGGTTTCAACCCAAGCTTTCTTT. Translated, it gives CASSPTVSTQAFF.

This clonotype was counted between two and nine times. The chain has TRBV5-6 and TRBJ1-4, with D hard to call. Per the germline V gene, CDR1 is SGHDT and CDR2 is YYEEEE. Trimming took off 3 bases at V and 11 bases at J, with 11 bases between the two ends. CDR3 length: 12 amino acids. The chain's CDR3 is CASSYPSGKLFF. CDR3 nucleotides: TGTGCCAGCAGCTACCCCAGTGGGAAACTGTTTTTT.

This clonotype was observed a handful of times. The V gene is TRBV5-1, the J gene TRBJ2-1; the match to TRBD1 covers 7 bases. CDR1 and CDR2 (germline): SGHRS, YFSETQ. CDR3 length equals 19 residues. Unmatched junction bases numbered 13, after V lost 0 bases and J lost 1 base. CDR3 nucleotides: TGCGCCAGCAGCTTGGTCCTCCCAGGGGGTTTAAGGTCCTACAATGAGCAGTTCTTC. Its protein product is CASSLVLPGGLRSYNEQFF. Combining the CDR3 with reference TRBV5-1 and TRBJ2-1 gives the whole variable domain KAGVTQTPRYLIKTRGQQVTLSCSPISGHRSVSWYQQTPGQGLQFLFEYFSETQRNKGNFPGRFSGRQFSNSRSEMNVSTLELGDSALYLCASSLVLPGGLRSYNEQFFGPGTRLTVL.

V gene TRBV12-3 or TRBV12-4 combines with J gene TRBJ1-1; 7 bases are shared with TRBD1. This CDR3 has 13 amino acids. V was clipped by 4 bases and J by 7 bases; unmatched bases: 6. CDR3 in amino acids: CASSSGQVYEAFF. In DNA form, the CDR3 reads TGTGCCAGCAGTTCCGGACAGGTCTATGAAGCTTTCTTT.

CDR3 amino acids: CASRDSRGQPQHF. CDR3 DNA sequence: TGTGCCAGCAGGGACAGCCGGGGTCAGCCCCAGCATTTT. J is TRBJ1-5 and V is TRBV6-5; D may be TRBD1 (6 bases). CDR1 is MNHEY and CDR2 is SVGAGI in the germline V gene. This CDR3 comprises 13 residues. Trimming cost V 6 bases and J 6 bases, with 12 bases left between them.

V gene TRBV5-1 combines with J gene TRBJ2-2; 8 nucleotides agree with TRBD1. Germline loops: CDR1 SGHRS, CDR2 YFSETQ. CDR3 size: 16 residues. Trimming removed 3 bases from V and 1 base from J; junction bases left unmatched: 5. The CDR3 region is CASSWLQGVNTGELFF. Here the CDR3 DNA reads TGCGCCAGCAGCTGGTTACAGGGGGTGAACACCGGGGAGCTGTTTTTT.

The chain couples TRBV24-1 to TRBJ2-6; D unclear. Germline CDR1 KGHDR, CDR2 SFDVKD. V was trimmed by 9 bases and J by 0 bases, leaving 14 bases between them. There are 16 residues in the CDR3. The CDR3 loop reads CATGSQTNSGANVLTF. The CDR3 DNA reads TGTGCCACCGGTAGCCAGACCAACTCTGGGGCCAACGTCCTGACTTTC.

The CDR3 reads CASSRTGQGSGELFF. In DNA form, the CDR3 reads TGCGCCAGCAGCCGGACGGGACAGGGTTCGGGGGAGCTGTTTTTT. This sequence joins TRBV5-1 and TRBJ2-2; 9 nucleotides align to TRBD1. With 4 bases clipped from V and 8 bases from J, the junction kept 9 bases outside the gene matches. Germline-derived CDR1 and CDR2 are SGHRS and YFSETQ. The CDR3 contains 15 residues.

The chain joins TRBV11-2 to TRBJ1-1; no firm D call. Germline CDR1 reads SGHAT; CDR2 reads FQNNGV. The V end lost 5 bases, the J end lost 0 bases, and 16 bases lay between the germline ends. The CDR3 covers 16 residues. The CDR3 region is CASSPLKRAMNTEAFF. In DNA, the CDR3 is TGTGCCAGCAGCCCGCTAAAGCGGGCAATGAACACTGAAGCTTTCTTT.

This clonotype was seen many times. J is TRBJ2-3 and V is TRBV5-1, with D tentatively TRBD1 (5 bases). The CDR3 length is 17 residues. The V gene lost 1 base and the J gene lost 0 bases, with 15 bases spanning the gap. CDR1 SGHRS and CDR2 YFSETQ come from the germline V gene. CDR3 in DNA: TGCGCCAGCAGCTTGTTTTTAGACAGTCACAGCACAGATACGCAGTATTTT. Its protein product is CASSLFLDSHSTDTQYF.

The chain uses TRBV5-1 and TRBJ2-1; tentatively, D is TRBD2 (6 bases). The germline gives CDR1 SGHRS, CDR2 YFSETQ. V dropped 4 bases and J dropped 0 bases, with 17 bases sitting between them. The CDR3 length is 17 residues. The CDR3 DNA follows: TGCGCCAGCAGCGAACCTGGGGACTCGAGCTCCTACAATGAGCAGTTCTTC. As protein: CASSEPGDSSSYNEQFF.

The CDR3 reads CASRPTGKYQPQHF. In DNA form, the CDR3 reads TGTGCCAGCAGGCCGACAGGGAAGTACCAGCCCCAGCATTTT. The chain joins TRBV6-2 or TRBV6-3 to TRBJ1-5; 7 bases line up with TRBD1. V shed 6 bases, J shed 7 bases, and the junction held 9 bases outside the gene matches. Germline-derived CDR1 and CDR2 are MNHEY and SVGEGT. The CDR3 consists of 14 residues.

This chain joins TRBV20-1 and TRBJ2-5; 11 positions match TRBD2. V dropped 0 bases and J dropped 2; count of bases not matched to a gene: 5. Per germline, CDR1 DFQATT and CDR2 SNEGSKA (reference sequence). This CDR3 comprises 16 residues. CDR3 loop: CSARDLVAGGQETQYF. CDR3 coding DNA: TGCAGTGCTAGAGATCTTGTAGCGGGGGGGCAAGAGACCCAGTACTTC.

The sample holds a few counts of this clonotype. The chain joins TRBV29-1 to TRBJ2-1; TRBD1 is a possible D gene (5 bases). Germline CDR1 SQVTM, CDR2 ANQGSEA. The CDR3 contains 12 residues. V was shortened by 6 bases and J by 13 bases, with 19 bases between the two germline ends. The CDR3 DNA is TGCAGCGTCTTCCTCAGACAGAAAATTCAGTTCTTC. Translating it yields CSVFLRQKIQFF.

This rearrangement joins TRBV2 to TRBJ2-5, with D perhaps TRBD2 (5 bases). The germline V gene has CDR1 SNHLY and CDR2 FYNNEI. V lost 9 bases, J lost 3 bases, and 11 bases lay in between. This CDR3 is built from 12 residues. The CDR3 reads CASSDLKETQYF. CDR3 nucleotides: TGTGCCAGTTCGGACTTGAAAGAGACCCAGTACTTC.

This clonotype was recorded a few times. V is TRBV10-3 and J is TRBJ1-6; D unresolved. Trimming left V 6 bases short and J 10 bases short, with 16 bases between. Looked up from germline, CDR1 is ENHRY and CDR2 is SYGVKD. The CDR3 has 14 residues. CDR3 amino acids: CAIRAGAGGSPLHF. The CDR3 nucleotides are TGTGCCATCAGGGCCGGCGCGGGAGGCTCACCCCTCCACTTT.

This clonotype appeared a few times. The chain joins TRBV28 to TRBJ2-7, with 9 bases identical to TRBD1. The V gene end was trimmed by 5 bases and the J gene end by 2 bases; junction bases not matched to a gene: 7. The CDR3 has 15 amino acids. CDR1 is MDHEN, CDR2 SYDVKM, per germline. The CDR3 here is CASSPGQGRAYEQYV. CDR3 nucleotide sequence: TGTGCCAGCAGTCCGGGACAGGGAAGGGCCTACGAGCAGTACGTC.

V gene TRBV4-3 combines with J gene TRBJ2-7; possibly TRBD2 for D (8 bases). The CDR3 loop spans 15 amino acids. Trimming left V 4 bases short and J 0 bases short, with 13 bases between. The germline gives CDR1 LGHNA, CDR2 YSLEER. The CDR3 nucleotides read TGCGCCAGCAGCCCCGGGAGGGGGCCCTCCTACGAGCAGTACTTC. Its protein product is CASSPGRGPSYEQYF.

Remarks on this clonotype: A junction end diverges from the germline sequence, so it may reflect a read error. This chain joins TRBV10-3 and TRBJ1-6; tentative D call: TRBD1 (5 bases). The CDR3 has 16 residues. CDR1 and CDR2 (germline): ENHRY, SYGVKD. The CDR3 sequence: CAISEGGVSDNSPLHF. CDR3 in DNA: TGTGCCATCAGTGAGGGGGGGGTCTCCGATAATTCACCCCTCCACTTT.

The V call is TRBV7-9, the J call TRBJ2-6; the D is unclear. CDR1 is SEHNR, CDR2 FQNEAQ, per germline (reference sequence). This CDR3 region has 15 residues. Trimming cost V 3 bases and J 4 bases, with 10 bases left between them. CDR3 bases: TGTGCCAGCAGCTTGAGCTTAGGGGGGGCCAACGTCCTGACTTTC. This translates into CASSLSLGGANVLTF.